The 3 T cell receptor beta chains in this list originate from one sample, sequenced in a study of cytomegalovirus exposure and HLA in healthy donors. Amplification used 60 Vbeta primers and 13 Jbeta primers. The assay was immunoSEQ multiplex PCR, and TCRdb's table has in-frame clones only and misses some. Of 200,000 to 300,000 clones in the sample, 70% to 90% were seen once. Sequenced sample: PBMCs. The receptor set was obtained from a girl aged 2 to 10 in good health and CMV-seronegative.

This chain uses TRBV14 with TRBJ2-3; D possibly corresponds to TRBD1 (6 bases). The length of the CDR3 is 16 residues. Germline CDR1 and CDR2: SGHDN and FVKESK. Trimming removed 5 bases from V and 0 bases from J, with 15 bases in between. The CDR3 DNA reads as TGTGCCAGCAGCTACCTGTCCGGACAGAGCACAGATACGCAGTATTTT. It codes for CASSYLSGQSTDTQYF.

This chain connects TRBV6-5 to TRBJ2-1, with D perhaps matching TRBD2 (6 bases). Trimming cost V 6 bases and J 6 bases, with 12 bases left between them. Germline V gives CDR1 MNHEY, CDR2 SVGAGI. This CDR3 has 13 amino acids. CDR3 amino acids: CASRTPGGNEQFF. CDR3 nucleotide sequence: TGTGCCAGCAGGACCCCCGGGGGCAATGAGCAGTTCTTC.

A few counts support this clone. The CDR3 coding sequence is TGTGCCAGCAGCTCCTGGACTAGCGGCACAGATACGCAGTATTTT. It is translated as CASSSWTSGTDTQYF. The chain uses TRBV7-9 and TRBJ2-3, with 9 bases aligning to TRBD2. CDR3 length equals 15 residues. With 4 bases clipped from V and 1 base from J, the junction kept 3 bases outside the gene matches. Germline V gene data show CDR1 as SEHNR and CDR2 as FQNEAQ (reference sequence).